Given below is one T cell receptor beta chain in context. Its antigen is as yet unknown. This specimen comes from a study of shared clonotypes between healthy human individuals. Study-wide results and limits: Some naive CD4 clonotypes, 4.5% to 5.5%, turned up in common across a few donors. Naive subsets usually exceeded memory subsets in estimated richness. Clonotype sharing levels among donors were expected to vary with sequencing depth. When compared with the clonotypes that were shared by all four sorted-subset donors, the non-shared clonotypes turned out to have lower generation probabilities.

The germline CDR1 and CDR2 sequences are MNHNS and SASEGT. Trimming cost V 7 bases and J 3 bases; bases outside gene matches: 9. This CDR3 comprises 14 residues. Produced via immunoSEQ multiplex PCR; TCRdb's table is partial and in-frame only. The data contain over 1.5 million clones, under 99% of them singletons. The sequence was collected from a man aged 30 to 45 in good health. The chain employs TRBV6-1 and TRBJ2-7, with 7 bases fitting TRBD1. The sequencing input was naive CD4+ T cells sorted from blood. The subset here: CD45RA+ positively selected. The CDR3, as DNA: TGTGCCAGCATTCTCGACAGGGTTCACTACGAGCAGTACTTC. Amino acid sequence: CASILDRVHYEQYF.